The next 31 T cell receptor beta chains were all read from a single sample in a study of STAT3 mutations in large granular lymphocyte leukemia (dated by TCRdb to about 2019). Beyond this particular receptor, the publication reports: At least one immunodominant TCRbeta clonotype was present in every T-LGLL patient, and multiple immunodominant subclonotypes appeared in about half of the T-LGLL patients.

What these receptors recognize is not known. Library preparation was by the immunoSEQ multiplex PCR assay. TCRdb stores this immuneACCESS table with in-frame sequences only. Part of the clones is absent; in the studies checked, under half of the shortfall reflects unresolved V genes, and no reason is known for the rest. The sample table holds around 39,000 clones, of which about 88% were seen once. Jointly, the top ten make up approximately 0.42% of the sample. Source material: PBMCs. These receptors were obtained from a human donor with T large granular lymphocyte leukemia. Some clones in this sample may be carry-over from other donors' samples.

The CDR3 is CASSPKTGSLYYGYTF. Here the CDR3 DNA reads TGTGCCAGCTCACCGAAAACAGGGAGCCTTTACTATGGCTACACCTTC. The chain joins TRBV18 to TRBJ1-2; perhaps TRBD1 as D (6 bases). This CDR3 contains 16 residues. The germline CDR1 and CDR2 sequences are KGHSH and LQKENI. V was pared by 3 bases and J by 3 bases, with 17 bases between.

The rearrangement links TRBV9 to TRBJ2-1; D is uncertain. The CDR3 is made up of 13 amino acids. CDR1 is SGDLS, CDR2 YYNGEE, per germline. Trimming removed 4 bases from V and 4 bases from J, with 9 bases in between. In nucleotides, the CDR3 is TGTGCCAGCAGCCCCCTCGCGTACAATGAGCAGTTCTTC. This encodes CASSPLAYNEQFF.

The V gene is TRBV15, the J gene TRBJ2-3; 7 nucleotides line up with TRBD2. Germline loops: CDR1 LNHNV, CDR2 YYDKDF (reference sequence). J lost 2 bases, V lost 1 base, and 3 bases had no gene match. The CDR3 covers 15 residues. This CDR3 is CATSRGRGDTDTQYF. The CDR3 nucleotides read TGTGCCACCAGCAGAGGCCGGGGGGACACAGATACGCAGTATTTT.

The V call is TRBV5-1, the J call TRBJ1-5; no definite D call. In germline, CDR1 is SGHRS, CDR2 YFSETQ. V was trimmed by 0 bases and J by 7 bases, leaving 8 bases between them. This CDR3 is 13 amino acids long. The CDR3 region has the DNA TGCGCCAGCAGCTTGGAGGGTCAACAGCCCCAGCATTTT. It encodes CASSLEGQQPQHF.

The chain employs TRBV18 and TRBJ1-4; no clear D. V was shortened by 0 bases and J by 8 bases, with 7 bases between the two germline ends. Per germline, CDR1 KGHSH and CDR2 LQKENI. The CDR3 consists of 13 residues. The CDR3 DNA reads as TGTGCCAGCTCACCACCGAGTAGAGAAAAACTGTTTTTT. Its protein product is CASSPPSREKLFF.

The chain links TRBV4-2 to TRBJ1-2; 12 positions match TRBD1. Germline V CDR1 and CDR2: LGHNA, YNFKEQ. The trim removed 1 base at V and 8 bases at J, leaving 11 bases unmatched. The CDR3 has 17 amino acids. Here the CDR3 DNA reads TGTGCCAGCAGCCAAGTAGAAACCGGGACAGGGGGCCAAGGCTACACCTTC. It translates to CASSQVETGTGGQGYTF.

The rearrangement joins TRBV2 to TRBJ1-6; possible D gene TRBD1, 5 bases. This CDR3 has 14 residues. Germline CDR1 SNHLY, CDR2 FYNNEI. Trimming took off 8 bases at V and 8 bases at J, with 16 bases between the two ends. In DNA, the CDR3 is TGTGCCAGCCTGGGGCTAACGGGCTATTCACCCCTCCACTTT. It specifies CASLGLTGYSPLHF.

This chain links TRBV28 with TRBJ2-2; D gene uncertain. Trimming took off 6 bases at V and 9 bases at J, with 14 bases between the two ends. The CDR3 loop spans 13 amino acids. Per the germline V gene, CDR1 is MDHEN and CDR2 is SYDVKM. The DNA for the CDR3 is TGTGCCAGCAGGACTCTCACTCGGAGGGAGCTGTTTTTT. This sequence encodes CASRTLTRRELFF.

This chain links TRBV7-2 with TRBJ2-3, with D possibly TRBD2 on 7 matching bases. Germline CDR1 and CDR2: SGHTA and FQGNSA. The CDR3 has 17 amino acids. V dropped 1 base and J dropped 7 bases, with 21 bases sitting between them. This CDR3 is CASSLGPGGGGSYTQYF. The CDR3 DNA follows: TGTGCCAGCAGCTTAGGTCCCGGGGGCGGGGGTTCTTATACGCAGTATTTT. Supplemented by reference TRBV7-2 and TRBJ2-3, the full variable domain reads GAGVSQSPSNKVTEKGKDVELRCDPISGHTALYWYRQSLGQGLEFLIYFQGNSAPDKSGLPSDRFSAERTGGSVSTLTIQRTQQEDSAVYLCASSLGPGGGGSYTQYFGPGTRLTVL.

This rearrangement joins TRBV5-4 to TRBJ2-3; possibly TRBD2 for D (6 bases). Trimming pared 0 bases from V and 3 bases from J, leaving 8 bases between. The germline V gene encodes CDR1 SGHNT and CDR2 YYREEE (reference sequence). The CDR3 totals 14 residues. CDR3 sequence (DNA): TGTGCCAGCAGCTTGGCCGGGACTACAGATACGCAGTATTTT. It translates to CASSLAGTTDTQYF.

DNA of the CDR3: TGTGCCAGCTCACTGCTGACTTTAGCGCTGAACACCGGGGAGCTGTTTTTT. This sequence encodes CASSLLTLALNTGELFF. V is TRBV18 and J is TRBJ2-2; a weak D match, TRBD2 (5 bases). The CDR3 extends over 17 amino acids. Looked up from germline, CDR1 is KGHSH and CDR2 is LQKENI. The germline V and J ends were trimmed by 4 bases and 1 base, with 16 bases remaining between them.

The chain recombines TRBV7-2 with TRBJ1-4; D remains unclear. This CDR3 has 15 amino acids. Germline CDR1 SGHTA, CDR2 FQGNSA. V was clipped by 2 bases and J by 1 base, with 8 bases between them. CDR3 region: CASSLFSITNEKLFF. The CDR3 nucleotides are TGTGCCAGCAGCTTATTTTCCATAACTAATGAAAAACTGTTTTTT.

The gene calls are TRBV11-2 and TRBJ2-5; TRBD2 is a possible D gene (5 bases). Germline-derived CDR1 and CDR2 are SGHAT and FQNNGV. CDR3 length equals 17 residues. V gave up 4 bases and J gave up 1 base, with 19 bases separating them. The CDR3 reads CASSSRTRTGSQETQYF. CDR3 nucleotides: TGTGCCAGCAGCTCTCGAACCAGAACGGGGTCCCAAGAGACCCAGTACTTC.

The CDR3 bases are TGTGCCAGTAGTGGGACAGCTAATCAGCCCCAGCATTTT. It is translated as CASSGTANQPQHF. The V gene is TRBV19, the J gene TRBJ1-5; 7 nucleotides agree with TRBD1. This CDR3 contains 13 residues. Germline trimming cut 5 bases from V and 4 bases from J; bases unmatched to any gene: 2. Germline values: CDR1 LNHDA, CDR2 SQIVND (reference sequence).

The chain recombines TRBV4-1 with TRBJ1-6, with TRBD1 identical over 7 bases. The CDR3 loop spans 17 amino acids. With V trimmed by 0 bases and J by 10 bases, 12 bases remained unmatched. Germline V lookup: CDR1 MGHRA, CDR2 YSYEKL. CDR3 nucleotide sequence: TGCGCCAGCAGCCAAGATCTTCCGACAGGGACGGGCTCACCCCTCCACTTT. Protein sequence: CASSQDLPTGTGSPLHF.

The J gene is TRBJ1-1, the V gene TRBV11-2; unclear D gene. The V and J ends lost 5 bases and 0 bases respectively, with 7 bases between them. This CDR3 contains 13 residues. Germline CDR1 reads SGHAT; CDR2 reads FQNNGV. In DNA, the CDR3 is TGTGCCAGCAGCCCCAGATTGAACACTGAAGCTTTCTTT. Protein product: CASSPRLNTEAFF.

The rearrangement joins TRBV5-8 to TRBJ1-5; D is unclear. Germline V gives CDR1 SGHTS, CDR2 YDEGEE. V was pared by 3 bases and J by 3 bases, with 7 bases between. The CDR3 runs to 13 residues. The CDR3 nucleotides are TGTGCCAGCAGCTGGTCTTACAATCAGCCCCAGCATTTT. This sequence encodes CASSWSYNQPQHF.

The chain combines TRBV4-2 with TRBJ1-4; 11 bases match TRBD1. The CDR3 loop spans 19 amino acids. Trimming cost V 1 base and J 8 bases; bases outside gene matches: 15. CDR1 and CDR2 from the germline V gene are LGHNA and YNFKEQ. CDR3 residues: CASSQVQGTGGVRGEKLFF. The DNA of the CDR3 is TGTGCCAGCAGCCAAGTACAAGGGACAGGGGGTGTCAGAGGAGAAAAACTGTTTTTT.

The chain is built from TRBV20-1 and TRBJ1-2, with TRBD1 as a possible D gene (5 bases). Germline loops: CDR1 DFQATT, CDR2 SNEGSKA (reference sequence). The V end lost 1 base, the J end lost 5 bases, and 5 bases lay between the germline ends. The CDR3 totals 11 residues. The CDR3 loop reads CSARGGYGYTF. CDR3 nucleotides: TGCAGTGCTAGAGGGGGGTATGGCTACACCTTC.

The chain joins TRBV4-2 to TRBJ2-3, with D possibly being TRBD2 (5 bases). The germline V and J ends were trimmed by 4 bases and 2 bases, with 10 bases remaining between them. Germline V gene sequence: CDR1 LGHNA, CDR2 YNFKEQ. The CDR3 contains 14 residues. DNA for the CDR3: TGTGCCAGCAGCCCCGGACTTTCCACAGATACGCAGTATTTT. Its translation: CASSPGLSTDTQYF.

The V gene is TRBV27, the J gene TRBJ1-2, with 12 bases that match TRBD1. V was clipped by 5 bases and J by 6 bases; unmatched bases: 1. Germline V gene lookup returns CDR1 MNHEY and CDR2 SMNVEV (reference sequence). The CDR3 is 13 residues long. DNA of the CDR3: TGTGCCAGCAGTAGGGACAGGGGGCATGGCTACACCTTC. Translating it yields CASSRDRGHGYTF.

V gene TRBV5-1 combines with J gene TRBJ2-1; possibly TRBD2 for D (7 bases). This CDR3 region has 14 residues. Germline-derived CDR1 and CDR2 are SGHRS and YFSETQ. V was trimmed by 4 bases and J by 7 bases, leaving 15 bases between them. The CDR3 DNA is TGCGCCAGCAGCGTGGGGGGGCAAAGGAATGAGCAGTTCTTC. Protein: CASSVGGQRNEQFF. The variable domain in full, completed from reference TRBV5-1 and TRBJ2-1, reads KAGVTQTPRYLIKTRGQQVTLSCSPISGHRSVSWYQQTPGQGLQFLFEYFSETQRNKGNFPGRFSGRQFSNSRSEMNVSTLELGDSALYLCASSVGGQRNEQFFGPGTRLTVL.

The chain has TRBV5-1 and TRBJ2-2; D is uncertain. V was trimmed by 5 bases and J by 0 bases, leaving 8 bases between them. The CDR3 is 14 amino acids. CDR1 is SGHRS, CDR2 YFSETQ, per germline. This CDR3 is CASRAITNTGELFF. CDR3 nucleotide sequence: TGCGCCAGCAGGGCAATCACGAACACCGGGGAGCTGTTTTTT. The full variable domain, with the rest looked up from reference TRBV5-1 and TRBJ2-2, is KAGVTQTPRYLIKTRGQQVTLSCSPISGHRSVSWYQQTPGQGLQFLFEYFSETQRNKGNFPGRFSGRQFSNSRSEMNVSTLELGDSALYLCASRAITNTGELFFGEGSRLTVL.

The chain recombines TRBV11-3 with TRBJ1-5; D remains ambiguous. Trimming removed 5 bases at V and 1 base at J, with 12 bases between. The CDR3 runs 15 residues. Germline-derived CDR1 and CDR2 are SGHNT and YENEEA. DNA for the CDR3: TGTGCCAGCAGCCCCGACGGGTCCAGCAATCAGCCCCAGCATTTT. This gives the protein CASSPDGSSNQPQHF.

DNA of the CDR3: TGTGCCAGCAGAAGTAATGGTGGGTCCTACGAGCAGTACTTC. Translated, it gives CASRSNGGSYEQYF. The V call is TRBV28, the J call TRBJ2-7, with unresolved D. The germline V gene encodes CDR1 MDHEN and CDR2 SYDVKM. This CDR3 has 14 residues. V lost 6 bases to trimming and J lost 1 base, with 13 bases between them.

This rearrangement joins TRBV14 to TRBJ2-7; D is undetermined. CDR1 and CDR2 from the germline V gene are SGHDN and FVKESK. The V gene lost 3 bases and the J gene lost 1 base, with 4 bases spanning the gap. This CDR3 has 12 residues. The CDR3 reads CASSHLSYEQYF. As DNA, the CDR3 is TGTGCCAGCAGCCATCTGTCCTACGAGCAGTACTTC. Supplemented by reference TRBV14 and TRBJ2-7, the full variable domain reads EAGVTQFPSHSVIEKGQTVTLRCDPISGHDNLYWYRRVMGKEIKFLLHFVKESKQDESGMPNNRFLAERTGGTYSTLKVQPAELEDSGVYFCASSHLSYEQYFGPGTRLTVT.

The CDR3 spells CASSQDRWGDREKLFF. CDR3 DNA: TGTGCCAGCAGCCAAGATCGGTGGGGGGACCGCGAAAAACTGTTTTTT. This chain joins TRBV14 and TRBJ1-4; maybe TRBD1 (5 bases). V was clipped by 0 bases and J by 8 bases, with 16 bases between them. The CDR3 covers 16 residues. Germline V gene lookup returns CDR1 SGHDN and CDR2 FVKESK.

The rearrangement joins TRBV4-2 to TRBJ2-7; no clear D. Germline CDR1 LGHNA, CDR2 YNFKEQ. Trimming took 0 bases from V and 4 from J, leaving 4 bases between them. The CDR3 extends over 12 amino acids. Written as DNA, the CDR3 is TGTGCCAGCAGCCAAGATTTATACGAGCAGTACTTC. Protein sequence: CASSQDLYEQYF.

The chain uses TRBV5-6 and TRBJ1-2; a possible D gene is TRBD1 (5 bases). V lost 4 bases to trimming and J lost 5 bases, with 21 bases between them. The length of the CDR3 is 16 residues. CDR1 is SGHDT, CDR2 YYEEEE, per germline. This CDR3 reads CASSPASRGAAYGYTF. The CDR3 region has the DNA TGTGCCAGCAGCCCTGCAAGTAGAGGGGCGGCGTATGGCTACACCTTC. Full variable domain (outside the CDR3, taken from reference TRBV5-6 and TRBJ1-2): DAGVTQSPTHLIKTRGQQVTLRCSPKSGHDTVSWYQQALGQGPQFIFQYYEEEERQRGNFPDRFSGHQFPNYSSELNVNALLLGDSALYLCASSPASRGAAYGYTFGSGTRLTVV.

This chain links TRBV18 with TRBJ2-7, with D perhaps matching TRBD1 (7 bases). Trimming removed 2 bases from V and 3 bases from J, with 14 bases in between. Germline values: CDR1 KGHSH, CDR2 LQKENI. The CDR3 is 15 residues long. As DNA, the CDR3 is TGTGCCAGCTCACCAAAGGGGGGACAGTACTACGAGCAGTACTTC. This codes for CASSPKGGQYYEQYF. The whole variable domain, remainder taken from reference TRBV18 and TRBJ2-7, is NAGVMQNPRHLVRRRGQEARLRCSPMKGHSHVYWYRQLPEEGLKFMVYLQKENIIDESGMPKERFSAEFPKEGPSILRIQQVVRGDSAAYFCASSPKGGQYYEQYFGPGTRLTVT.

J is TRBJ2-7 and V is TRBV10-2; D may be TRBD1 (6 bases). CDR1 is WSHSY, CDR2 SAAADI, per germline. The CDR3 is 15 residues long. Trimming removed 5 bases at V and 7 bases at J, with 21 bases between. The CDR3 loop reads CASSPVARGAWEQYF. Written as DNA, the CDR3 is TGCGCCAGCAGTCCGGTCGCCAGGGGAGCTTGGGAGCAGTACTTC.